This T cell receptor beta chain was documented in a study of CD8+ T cells in alopecia areata. Findings and caveats of the study: Lesional scalp, notably in alopecia totalis/universalis, had clonality above that of normal scalp.

Sequencing templates came from extracted RNA that was reverse transcribed into cDNA. Clones were read by immunoSEQ multiplex PCR, and TCRdb kept only the in-frame ones, dropping some. The table includes over 100,000 clones, about 46% detected once. Deletions cut 1 base from V and 9 bases from J, with 13 bases between. CDR1 is GTSNPN and CDR2 is SVGIG in the germline V gene (reference sequence). This CDR3 has 14 residues. Of note for this clone: Its antigen is unidentified.

The source of this sequence is a human donor with alopecia areata. This chain uses TRBV30 with TRBJ1-6; D is possibly TRBD1 (5 bases). The specimen was CD8+ T cells sorted from blood, collected at week 0. The CDR3: CAWSAGAGISPLHF. The CDR3 nucleotides read TGTGCCTGGAGTGCCGGGGCGGGAATTTCACCCCTCCACTTT.